These 13 T cell receptor beta chains were sequenced from one sample in a study of cytomegalovirus exposure and HLA in healthy donors. PCR was performed using 60 Vbeta and 13 Jbeta primers. Clones were read by immunoSEQ multiplex PCR, and TCRdb kept only the in-frame ones, dropping some. The repertoire holds around 220,000 clones, with roughly 75% as singletons. The sequenced sample was PBMCs. The receptors here all came from a young woman in good health and CMV-seronegative.

The chain links TRBV19 to TRBJ2-1, with 12 nucleotides matching TRBD2. Trimming cost V 7 bases and J 7 bases; bases outside gene matches: 2. Germline CDR1 is LNHDA and CDR2 is SQIVND (reference sequence). The CDR3 has 13 residues. The CDR3 sequence: CASILAGGNEQFF. CDR3 nucleotides: TGTGCCAGTATCCTAGCGGGAGGGAATGAGCAGTTCTTC.

This clone was detected a few times. The V and J genes are TRBV6-1 and TRBJ1-3, with D uncertain. The CDR3 is 15 amino acids. Germline CDR1 MNHNS, CDR2 SASEGT. V was shortened by 2 bases and J by 7 bases, with 15 bases between the two germline ends. The chain's CDR3 is CASSESLGGWNTIYF. CDR3 DNA: TGTGCCAGCAGTGAAAGTTTGGGAGGGTGGAACACCATATATTTT.

This chain connects TRBV19 to TRBJ2-2, with D possibly being TRBD1 (6 bases). Trimming left V 8 bases short and J 0 bases short, with 10 bases between. The CDR3 runs to 14 residues. Germline loops: CDR1 LNHDA, CDR2 SQIVND (reference sequence). CDR3 in amino acids: CASQAGANTGELFF. DNA for the CDR3: TGTGCCAGTCAGGCAGGGGCGAACACCGGGGAGCTGTTTTTT.

V and J are TRBV4-1 and TRBJ1-1, with D hard to call. The CDR3 has 14 residues. Trimming pared 0 bases from V and 1 base from J, leaving 6 bases between. CDR1 is MGHRA, CDR2 YSYEKL, per germline. This chain's CDR3 is CASSQDVKNTEAFF. As DNA, the CDR3 is TGCGCCAGCAGCCAAGATGTAAAGAACACTGAAGCTTTCTTT.

This sequence joins TRBV4-1 and TRBJ1-1; 8 nucleotides agree with TRBD1. In germline, CDR1 is MGHRA, CDR2 YSYEKL. The junction had 3 bases not matched to a gene; V was cut back by 0 bases and J by 0 bases. This CDR3 contains 16 residues. This chain's CDR3 is CASSQEVTGVNTEAFF. The CDR3, as DNA: TGCGCCAGCAGCCAAGAGGTGACAGGGGTGAACACTGAAGCTTTCTTT.

The chain links TRBV7-8 to TRBJ2-2, with D perhaps matching TRBD1 (5 bases). V was shortened by 3 bases and J by 6 bases, with 17 bases between the two germline ends. Germline assignment: CDR1 SGHVS and CDR2 FQNEAQ. This CDR3 is built from 16 residues. CDR3 sequence: CASSLVVSGIPGELFF. The DNA of the CDR3 is TGTGCCAGCAGCTTGGTCGTGTCAGGGATCCCCGGGGAGCTGTTTTTT.

J is TRBJ2-3 and V is TRBV7-9; 7 nucleotides line up with TRBD2. Germline CDR1 SEHNR, CDR2 FQNEAQ (reference sequence). Losses at the gene ends were 7 bases for V and 6 bases for J; bases not matched to a gene: 16. The length of the CDR3 is 16 residues. CDR3 nucleotides: TGTGCCAGCACCCCCCGGGGGGAGAGCACCTTCGATACGCAGTATTTT. Translated, it gives CASTPRGESTFDTQYF.

This clone was recorded once. The rearrangement uses TRBV7-8 and TRBJ1-1, with D perhaps matching TRBD1 (5 bases). V lost 5 bases and J 4 bases, leaving 11 bases between the germline ends. The CDR3 extends over 13 amino acids. Germline V lookup: CDR1 SGHVS, CDR2 FQNEAQ. The CDR3 loop reads CASSPSQGTEAFF. CDR3 DNA: TGTGCCAGCAGCCCCTCCCAGGGCACTGAAGCTTTCTTT.

This chain uses TRBV30 with TRBJ2-7; D may be TRBD1 (6 bases). Germline V lookup: CDR1 GTSNPN, CDR2 SVGIG (reference sequence). The CDR3 runs 13 residues. V gave up 2 bases and J gave up 6 bases, with 14 bases separating them. Here the CDR3 reads CAWSLTGVIEQYF. The CDR3 nucleotides are TGTGCCTGGAGTTTGACAGGAGTAATCGAGCAGTACTTC.

Only one count was recorded for this clone. The rearrangement uses TRBV30 and TRBJ2-3, with 10 nucleotides matching TRBD1. Trimming took 4 bases from V and 3 from J; bases not matched to a gene: 7. The length of the CDR3 is 15 residues. Per the germline V gene, CDR1 is GTSNPN and CDR2 is SVGIG (reference sequence). CDR3 loop: CAWTPRDRGTDTQYF. Written as DNA, the CDR3 is TGTGCCTGGACCCCCCGGGACAGGGGAACAGATACGCAGTATTTT.

J is TRBJ2-3 and V is TRBV6-4; 7 nucleotides match TRBD2. V dropped 0 bases and J dropped 4; count of bases not matched to a gene: 1. The CDR3 contains 14 residues. Germline lookup yields CDR1 MRHNA and CDR2 SNTAGT. Here the CDR3 DNA reads TGTGCCAGCAGTGACTCGGGGGGGGCAGATACGCAGTATTTT. It specifies CASSDSGGADTQYF.

Details on this clone: Other DNA sequences from this sample encode an identical CDR3 as well. The V and J genes are TRBV5-8 and TRBJ1-5; D gene unclear. The CDR3 totals 15 residues. Trimming stripped 0 bases from V and 1 base from J, with 8 bases between. CDR1 is SGHTS and CDR2 is YDEGEE in the germline V gene. The DNA for the CDR3 is TGTGCCAGCAGCTTGGGTCAGGCGAGCAATCAGCCCCAGCATTTT. Translating it yields CASSLGQASNQPQHF. The full variable domain, completed using reference TRBV5-8 and TRBJ1-5, is EAGVTQSPTHLIKTRGQQATLRCSPISGHTSVYWYQQALGLGLQFLLWYDEGEERNRGNFPPRFSGRQFPNYSSELNVNALELEDSALYLCASSLGQASNQPQHFGDGTRLSIL.

This chain connects TRBV6-6 to TRBJ2-7; D is possibly TRBD2 (6 bases). Per germline, CDR1 MNHNY and CDR2 SVGAGI (reference sequence). V was cut by 6 bases and J by 7 bases, with 16 bases left in between. This CDR3 comprises 13 residues. This CDR3 reads CASRRDSKGEQYF. The CDR3 DNA sequence: TGTGCCAGCAGAAGGGACTCAAAGGGTGAGCAGTACTTC.